These 4 T cell receptor beta chains share one sample of origin, sequenced in a study of STAT5B mutations in CD4+ large granular lymphocyte leukemia. Profiled with immunoSEQ multiplex PCR; TCRdb holds only in-frame clones, not every one. Here the sample spans 9,000 to 10,000 clones, 70% to 85% being singletons. The sequencing input was PBMCs. The origin of the receptors is a man aged 60-69 years with CD4+ T-cell large granular lymphocyte leukemia.

The chain recombines TRBV29-1 with TRBJ2-1; the D is unclear. CDR3 size: 11 residues. The germline CDR1 and CDR2 sequences are SQVTM and ANQGSEA. V lost 4 bases and J lost 6, with 7 bases in between. As DNA, the CDR3 is TGCAGCGTTGTCAGGCGCAATGAGCAGTTCTTC. Translated, it gives CSVVRRNEQFF.

The chain recombines TRBV4-3 with TRBJ2-7; 11 bases match TRBD2. J gave up 4 bases and V 0 bases, and 2 bases lay outside the gene matches. The CDR3 covers 15 residues. Germline CDR1 and CDR2: LGHNA and YSLEER. The CDR3 is CASSQEGTSGYEQYF. The CDR3 nucleotides read TGCGCCAGCAGCCAAGAGGGGACTAGCGGATACGAGCAGTACTTC.

This clone was seen only once. This chain links TRBV11-1 with TRBJ2-1, with D tentatively TRBD1 (5 bases). Trimming removed 1 base at V and 1 base at J, with 8 bases between. In germline, CDR1 is SGHAT, CDR2 FQDESV (reference sequence). CDR3 length: 15 residues. CDR3 amino acids: CASSLDRPSYNEQFF. The CDR3 region has the DNA TGTGCCAGCAGCTTAGACAGGCCTTCCTACAATGAGCAGTTCTTC.

CDR3 sequence (DNA): TGCAGCGTTGGGAGGGACAGGGGGTACAATGAGCAGTTCTTC. The encoded protein is CSVGRDRGYNEQFF. This chain links TRBV29-1 with TRBJ2-1, with 11 bases identical to TRBD1. The V gene end was trimmed by 4 bases and the J gene end by 4 bases; junction bases not matched to a gene: 3. The CDR3 spans 14 residues. The germline V gene has CDR1 SQVTM and CDR2 ANQGSEA.